This entry is about one T cell receptor (beta chain). Its binding antigen is unknown. The input lacks base qualities; no much larger clone sits a single base away. The trim is 3 bases for V and 3 bases for J, with a gap of 9 bases between the germline ends. The CDR3 covers 14 residues, taking in both the cysteine and the phenylalanine. Only the CDR3 part of the read is kept: 42 bases, read in frame from the first base. CDR1 LNHDA and CDR2 SQIVND are derived from the germline V gene (reference sequence). The sample is drawn from a study of blood T cell repertoires in COVID-19 (TCRdb year 2020). Notes on the research overall: Samples from collaborators originated in the United States, Italy and Spain and spanned both the acute and convalescent phases of COVID-19. Where available, HLA class I and class II types were obtained from metadata supplied by the sample provider rather than from assay-based typing. The repertoires were released in a freely available public database intended as a resource for research on the immune response to SARS-CoV-2. Subjects who had been exposed to COVID-19, were actively infected with it, or had recovered from it provided the deeply sampled blood TCRbeta repertoires that made up the dataset. The prospective study material was composed of cDNA or gDNA derived from T cells, B-cell-depleted T cells, or PBMCs. Nearly every sample came with metadata listing a de-identified subject ID, COVID-19 status, age in years and sex. The samples were drawn from the first 160 participants of the ongoing ImmuneRACE study and from more than 1,000 subjects provided by 6 global collaborators. The investigation overall reported the following: How much clinical and demographic metadata was included differed by source and by participant, and the metadata was provided uncurated.

TCRbeta CDR3 regions were amplified from genomic DNA by means of the immunoSEQ Assay, a bias-controlled multiplex PCR. Processing in the source paper ran as follows. Within the assay, amplification of reference gene primers was used to estimate how many nucleated cells each sample contained. To quantify the absolute abundance of each unique TCRbeta CDR3 rearrangement, sequence reads were collapsed and filtered. For each sample, productive Simpson clonality was calculated as the square root of Simpson's diversity index over productive rearrangements. Sourced from immuneACCESS, this table was stored by TCRdb with only in-frame sequences that have V and J called. A share of the clones is absent; for the studies checked, an unresolved V gene accounts for under half, and the remainder has no known explanation. V, J and clone size are taken as reported in that table, and D and trimming were inferred from the DNA itself. Here the sample has roughly 250,000 clones; around 86% occur a single time. Around 3% of the sample rests with the top ten.

Whole blood was collected in K2EDTA tubes by collaborating institutions according to the institutions' own protocols. For TCRbeta analysis, collaborators shipped samples as frozen whole blood, isolated PBMCs, or DNA extracted from either of those sample types. The material sequenced was peripheral blood. This receptor was taken from a woman aged 60 to 75 with active or convalescent COVID-19. The chain was built from TRBV19 and TRBJ1-5; the D gene is perhaps TRBD1, on 5 matching bases. The sequenced DNA is TGTGCCAGTAGTATCCAGACAGCCAATCAGCCCCAGCATTTT. Translated, this is CASSIQTANQPQHF.